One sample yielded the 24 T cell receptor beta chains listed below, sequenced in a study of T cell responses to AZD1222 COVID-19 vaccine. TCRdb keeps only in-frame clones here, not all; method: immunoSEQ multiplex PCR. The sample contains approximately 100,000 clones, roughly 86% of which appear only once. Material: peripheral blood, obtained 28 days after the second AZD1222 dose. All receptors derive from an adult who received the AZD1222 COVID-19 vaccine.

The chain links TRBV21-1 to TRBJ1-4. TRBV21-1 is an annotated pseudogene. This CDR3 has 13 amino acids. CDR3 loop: CASSNCPNEKLFF. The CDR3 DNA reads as TGTGCCAGCAGCAATTGCCCGAATGAAAAACTGTTTTTT.

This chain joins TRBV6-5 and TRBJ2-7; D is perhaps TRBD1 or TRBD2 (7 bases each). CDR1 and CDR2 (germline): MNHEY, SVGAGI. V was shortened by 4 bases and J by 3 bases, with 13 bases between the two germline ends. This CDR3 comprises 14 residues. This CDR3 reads CASSLQGRDYEQYF. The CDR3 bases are TGTGCCAGCAGTTTACAGGGGAGGGACTACGAGCAGTACTTC.

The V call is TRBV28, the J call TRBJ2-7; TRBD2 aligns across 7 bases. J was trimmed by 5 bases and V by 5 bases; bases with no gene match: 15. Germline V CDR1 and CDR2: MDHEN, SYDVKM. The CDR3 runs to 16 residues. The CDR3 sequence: CASSPPMRGGPHEQYF. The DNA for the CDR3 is TGTGCCAGCAGTCCCCCCATGAGGGGAGGGCCCCACGAGCAGTACTTC.

CDR3 in amino acids: CAWSASRDLTEAFF. The CDR3 DNA sequence: TGTGCCTGGAGTGCGAGCAGGGACCTCACTGAAGCTTTCTTT. The chain has TRBV30 and TRBJ1-1, with a tentative D call TRBD1 (5 bases). This CDR3 comprises 14 residues. The germline V gene encodes CDR1 GTSNPN and CDR2 SVGIG (reference sequence). The V gene lost 1 base and the J gene lost 4 bases, with 13 bases spanning the gap. The full variable domain, rest sourced from reference TRBV30 and TRBJ1-1, is SQTIHQWPATLVQPVGSPLSLECTVEGTSNPNLYWYRQAAGRGLQLLFYSVGIGQISSEVPQNLSASRPQDRQFILSSKKLLLSDSGFYLCAWSASRDLTEAFFGQGTRLTVV.

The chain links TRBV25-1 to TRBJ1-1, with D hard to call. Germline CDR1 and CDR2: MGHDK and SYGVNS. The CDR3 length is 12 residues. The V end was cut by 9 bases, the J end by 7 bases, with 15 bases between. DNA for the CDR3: TGTGCCAGTAGACTATCGACTGATGAAGCTTTCTTT. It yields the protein CASRLSTDEAFF.

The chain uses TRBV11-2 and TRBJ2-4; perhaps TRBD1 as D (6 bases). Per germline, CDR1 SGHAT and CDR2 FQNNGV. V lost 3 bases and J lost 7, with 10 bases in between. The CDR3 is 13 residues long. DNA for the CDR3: TGTGCCAGCAGCTTCGGGACATCGAACATTCAGTACTTC. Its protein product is CASSFGTSNIQYF.

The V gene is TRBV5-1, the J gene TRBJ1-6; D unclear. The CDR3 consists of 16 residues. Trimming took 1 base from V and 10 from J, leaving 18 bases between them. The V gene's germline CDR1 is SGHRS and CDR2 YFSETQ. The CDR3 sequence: CASSLNPEGRGSPLHF. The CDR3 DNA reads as TGCGCCAGCAGCTTGAATCCAGAAGGGAGAGGATCACCCCTCCACTTT.

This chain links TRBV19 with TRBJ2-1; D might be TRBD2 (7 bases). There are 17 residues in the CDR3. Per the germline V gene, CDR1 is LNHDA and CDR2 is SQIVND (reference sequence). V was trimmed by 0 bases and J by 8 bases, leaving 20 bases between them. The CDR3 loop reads CASSIDWGGELEDEQFF. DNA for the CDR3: TGTGCCAGTAGTATAGATTGGGGGGGCGAACTAGAGGATGAGCAGTTCTTC.

The CDR3 DNA follows: TGTGCCAGCAGTTACTCTGGCGGTTTTTCCGGGCCCCAGCATTTT. Translation: CASSYSGGFSGPQHF. V usage is TRBV6-2 or TRBV6-3 and J usage is TRBJ1-5; no clear D gene. The CDR3 is made up of 15 amino acids. V gave up 0 bases and J gave up 9 bases, with 15 bases separating them. The germline V gene encodes CDR1 MNHEY and CDR2 SVGEGT.

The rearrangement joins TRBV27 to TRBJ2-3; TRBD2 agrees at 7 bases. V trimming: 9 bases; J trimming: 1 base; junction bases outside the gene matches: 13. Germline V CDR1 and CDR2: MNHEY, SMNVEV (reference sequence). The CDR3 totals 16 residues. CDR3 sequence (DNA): TGTGCCAGTAATAGCGGGTGGGGCAAGGGCACAGATACGCAGTATTTT. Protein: CASNSGWGKGTDTQYF.

CDR3 DNA: TGTGCCAGCAGTTCTGGACAGGGGCCCCAAGAGACCCAGTACTTC. The encoded protein is CASSSGQGPQETQYF. The chain recombines TRBV7-2 with TRBJ2-5, with 9 bases that match TRBD1. The V segment lost 6 bases and the J segment 1 base; nucleotides outside the gene matches: 6. CDR1 SGHTA and CDR2 FQGNSA come from the germline V gene. The CDR3 loop spans 15 amino acids.

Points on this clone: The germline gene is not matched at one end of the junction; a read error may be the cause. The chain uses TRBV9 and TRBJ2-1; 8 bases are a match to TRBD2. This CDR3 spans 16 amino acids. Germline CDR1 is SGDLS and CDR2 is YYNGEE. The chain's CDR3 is CARSAGGGIYPNEQFF. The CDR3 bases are TGTGCCCGCAGCGCCGGGGGGGGCATCTACCCTAATGAGCAGTTCTTC.

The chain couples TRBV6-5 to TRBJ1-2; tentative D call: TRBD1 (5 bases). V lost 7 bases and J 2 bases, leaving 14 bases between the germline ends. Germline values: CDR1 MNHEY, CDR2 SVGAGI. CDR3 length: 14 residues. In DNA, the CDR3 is TGTGCCAGCAACTCGCCTTGGGGCAACTATGGCTACACCTTC. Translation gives CASNSPWGNYGYTF.

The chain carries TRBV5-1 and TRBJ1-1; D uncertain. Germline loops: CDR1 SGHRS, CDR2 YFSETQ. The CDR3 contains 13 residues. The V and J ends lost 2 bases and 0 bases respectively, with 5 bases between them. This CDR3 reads CASSFNLNTEAFF. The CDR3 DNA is TGCGCCAGCAGCTTTAATTTGAACACTGAAGCTTTCTTT.

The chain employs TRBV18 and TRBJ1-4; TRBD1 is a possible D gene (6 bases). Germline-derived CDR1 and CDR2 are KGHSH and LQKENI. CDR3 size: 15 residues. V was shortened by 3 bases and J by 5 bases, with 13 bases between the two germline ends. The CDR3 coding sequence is TGTGCCAGCTCACCGTTGGGGGCACGGAATGAAAAACTGTTTTTT. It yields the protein CASSPLGARNEKLFF. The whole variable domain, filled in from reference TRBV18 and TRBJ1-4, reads NAGVMQNPRHLVRRRGQEARLRCSPMKGHSHVYWYRQLPEEGLKFMVYLQKENIIDESGMPKERFSAEFPKEGPSILRIQQVVRGDSAAYFCASSPLGARNEKLFFGSGTQLSVL.

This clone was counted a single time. In nucleotides, the CDR3 is TGTGCCAGCAGCTCTGCAGGGATTATTTCTAACTATGGCTACACCTTC. It translates to CASSSAGIISNYGYTF. The rearrangement joins TRBV7-9 to TRBJ1-2; TRBD1 might be the D (5 bases). The V gene lost 4 bases and the J gene lost 0 bases, with 15 bases spanning the gap. Germline CDR1 SEHNR, CDR2 FQNEAQ (reference sequence). The CDR3 loop spans 16 amino acids.

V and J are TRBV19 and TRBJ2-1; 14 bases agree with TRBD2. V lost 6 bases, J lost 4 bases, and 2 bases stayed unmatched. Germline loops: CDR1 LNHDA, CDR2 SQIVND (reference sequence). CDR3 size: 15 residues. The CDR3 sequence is CASRGLAGAYNEQFF. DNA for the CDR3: TGTGCCAGTAGGGGACTAGCGGGGGCGTACAATGAGCAGTTCTTC. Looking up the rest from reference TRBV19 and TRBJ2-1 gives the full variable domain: DGGITQSPKYLFRKEGQNVTLSCEQNLNHDAMYWYRQDPGQGLRLIYYSQIVNDFQKGDIAEGYSVSREKKESFPLTVTSAQKNPTAFYLCASRGLAGAYNEQFFGPGTRLTVL.

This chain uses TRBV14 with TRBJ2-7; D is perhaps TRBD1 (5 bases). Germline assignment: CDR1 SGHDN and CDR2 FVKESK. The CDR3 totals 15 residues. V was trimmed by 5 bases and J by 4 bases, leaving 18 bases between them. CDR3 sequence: CASSLTPDTDYEQYF. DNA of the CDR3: TGTGCCAGCAGCTTGACCCCGGACACCGATTACGAGCAGTACTTC. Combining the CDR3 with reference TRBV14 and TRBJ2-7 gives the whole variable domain EAGVTQFPSHSVIEKGQTVTLRCDPISGHDNLYWYRRVMGKEIKFLLHFVKESKQDESGMPNNRFLAERTGGTYSTLKVQPAELEDSGVYFCASSLTPDTDYEQYFGPGTRLTVT.

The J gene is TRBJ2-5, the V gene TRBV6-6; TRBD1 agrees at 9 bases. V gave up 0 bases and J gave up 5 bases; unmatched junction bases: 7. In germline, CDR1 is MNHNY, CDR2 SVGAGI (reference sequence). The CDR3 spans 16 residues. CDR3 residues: CASSYSTGGGGETQYF. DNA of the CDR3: TGTGCCAGCAGTTACTCGACAGGGGGTGGGGGGGAGACCCAGTACTTC.

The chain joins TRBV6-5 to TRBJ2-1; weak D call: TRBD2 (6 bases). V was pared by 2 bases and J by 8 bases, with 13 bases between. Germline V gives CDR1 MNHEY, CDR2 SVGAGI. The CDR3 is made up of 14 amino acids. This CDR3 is CASSYAGSGDEQFF. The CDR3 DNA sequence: TGTGCCAGCAGTTACGCCGGCTCGGGGGATGAGCAGTTCTTC.

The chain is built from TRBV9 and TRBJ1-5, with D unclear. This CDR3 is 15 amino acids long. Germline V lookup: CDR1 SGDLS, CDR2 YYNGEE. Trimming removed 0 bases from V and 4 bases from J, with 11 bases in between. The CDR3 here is CASSVGEGRNQPQHF. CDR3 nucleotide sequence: TGTGCCAGCAGCGTAGGGGAGGGCCGAAATCAGCCCCAGCATTTT.

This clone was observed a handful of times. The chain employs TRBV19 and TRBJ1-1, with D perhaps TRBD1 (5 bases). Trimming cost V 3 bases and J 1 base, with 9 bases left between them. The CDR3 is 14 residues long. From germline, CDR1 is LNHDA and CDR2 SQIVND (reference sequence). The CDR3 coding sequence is TGTGCCAGTAGTATTGGTAGGGGGAACACTGAAGCTTTCTTT. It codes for CASSIGRGNTEAFF. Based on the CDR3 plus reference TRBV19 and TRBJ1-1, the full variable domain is DGGITQSPKYLFRKEGQNVTLSCEQNLNHDAMYWYRQDPGQGLRLIYYSQIVNDFQKGDIAEGYSVSREKKESFPLTVTSAQKNPTAFYLCASSIGRGNTEAFFGQGTRLTVV.

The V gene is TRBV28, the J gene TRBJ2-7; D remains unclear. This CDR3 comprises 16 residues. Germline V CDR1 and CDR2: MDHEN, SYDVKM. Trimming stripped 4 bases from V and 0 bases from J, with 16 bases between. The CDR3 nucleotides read TGTGCCAGCAGTTATTTACCGGGCCCCGGCTCCTACGAGCAGTACTTC. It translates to CASSYLPGPGSYEQYF.

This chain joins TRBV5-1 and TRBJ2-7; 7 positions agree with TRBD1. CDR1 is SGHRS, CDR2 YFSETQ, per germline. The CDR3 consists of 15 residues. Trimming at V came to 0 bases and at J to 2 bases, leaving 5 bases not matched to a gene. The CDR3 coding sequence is TGCGCCAGCAGCTTGGGGGGACAGACTACCTACGAGCAGTACTTC. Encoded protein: CASSLGGQTTYEQYF.